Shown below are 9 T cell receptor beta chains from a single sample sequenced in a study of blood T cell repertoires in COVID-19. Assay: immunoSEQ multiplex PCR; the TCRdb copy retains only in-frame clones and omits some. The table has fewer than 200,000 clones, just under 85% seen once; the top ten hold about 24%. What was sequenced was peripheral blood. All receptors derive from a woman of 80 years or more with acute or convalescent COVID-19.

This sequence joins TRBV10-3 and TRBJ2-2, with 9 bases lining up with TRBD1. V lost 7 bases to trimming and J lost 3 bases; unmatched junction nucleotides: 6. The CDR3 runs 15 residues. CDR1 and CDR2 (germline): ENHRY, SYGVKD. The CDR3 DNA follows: TGTGCCATCACTCCGGGACAGGGTGACACCGGGGAGCTGTTTTTT. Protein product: CAITPGQGDTGELFF.

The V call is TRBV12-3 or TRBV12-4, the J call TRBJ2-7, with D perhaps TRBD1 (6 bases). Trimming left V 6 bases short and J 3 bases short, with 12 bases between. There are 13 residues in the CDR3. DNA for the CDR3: TGTGCCAGCAGACAGGGATTGGGCTACGAGCAGTACTTC. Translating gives CASRQGLGYEQYF.

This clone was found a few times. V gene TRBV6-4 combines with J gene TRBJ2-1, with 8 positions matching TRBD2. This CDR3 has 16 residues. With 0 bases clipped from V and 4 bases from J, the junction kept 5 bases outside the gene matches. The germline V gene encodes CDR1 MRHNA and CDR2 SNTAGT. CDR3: CASSDSASGPYNEQFF. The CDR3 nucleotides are TGTGCCAGCAGTGACTCGGCTAGCGGGCCTTACAATGAGCAGTTCTTC.

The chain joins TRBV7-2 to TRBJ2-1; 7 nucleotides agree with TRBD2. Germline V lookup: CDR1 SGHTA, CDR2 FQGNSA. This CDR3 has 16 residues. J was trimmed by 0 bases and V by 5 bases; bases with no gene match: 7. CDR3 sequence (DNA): TGTGCCAGCAGCGCTGCTAGCGGTAGCTCCTACAATGAGCAGTTCTTC. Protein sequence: CASSAASGSSYNEQFF.

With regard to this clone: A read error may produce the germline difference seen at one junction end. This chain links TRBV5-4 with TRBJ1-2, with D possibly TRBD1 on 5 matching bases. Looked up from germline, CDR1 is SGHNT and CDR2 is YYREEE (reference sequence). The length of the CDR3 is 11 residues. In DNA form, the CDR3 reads TGTGCCAGCAGCTCAAGGGCGGACACCTCCTTC. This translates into CASSSRADTSF.

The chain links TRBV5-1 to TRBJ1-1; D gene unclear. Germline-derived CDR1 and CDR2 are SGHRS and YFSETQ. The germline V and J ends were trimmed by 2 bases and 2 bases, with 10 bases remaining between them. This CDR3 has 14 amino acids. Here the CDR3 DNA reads TGCGCCAGCAGCTTCGAGAGGCTTAACACTGAAGCTTTCTTT. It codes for CASSFERLNTEAFF.

CDR3 amino acids: CASREDGSSYNSPLHF. CDR3 in DNA: TGTGCCAGCAGGGAGGACGGGAGCTCCTATAATTCACCCCTCCACTTT. J is TRBJ1-6 and V is TRBV2, with D uncertain. Germline CDR1 SNHLY, CDR2 FYNNEI. The CDR3 sequence is 16 residues long. With 6 bases removed from V and 0 bases from J, the gap between germline ends came to 12 bases.

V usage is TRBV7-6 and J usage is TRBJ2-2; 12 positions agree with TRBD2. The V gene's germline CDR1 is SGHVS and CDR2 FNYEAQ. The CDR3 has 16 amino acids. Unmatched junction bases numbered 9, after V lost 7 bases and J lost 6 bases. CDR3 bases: TGTGCCAGCAAGCCAGGACTAGCGGGAAGCGCCGGGGAGCTGTTTTTT. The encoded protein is CASKPGLAGSAGELFF.

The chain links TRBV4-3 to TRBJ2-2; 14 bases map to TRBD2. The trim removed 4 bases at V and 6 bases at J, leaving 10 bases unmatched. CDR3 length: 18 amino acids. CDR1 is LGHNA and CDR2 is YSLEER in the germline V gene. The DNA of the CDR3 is TGCGCCAGCAGCCCTCCGGGACTAGCGGGAGTTCGGTCCGGGGAGCTGTTTTTT. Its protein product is CASSPPGLAGVRSGELFF.